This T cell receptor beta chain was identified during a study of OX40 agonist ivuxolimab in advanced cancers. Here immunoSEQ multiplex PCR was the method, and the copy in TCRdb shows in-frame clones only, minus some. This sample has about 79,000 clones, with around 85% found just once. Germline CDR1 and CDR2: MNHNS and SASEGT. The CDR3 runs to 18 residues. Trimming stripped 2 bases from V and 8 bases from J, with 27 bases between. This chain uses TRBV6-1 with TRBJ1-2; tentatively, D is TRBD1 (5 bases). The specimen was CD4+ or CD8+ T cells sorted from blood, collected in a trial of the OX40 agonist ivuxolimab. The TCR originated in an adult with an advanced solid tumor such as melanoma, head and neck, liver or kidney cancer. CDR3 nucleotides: TGTGCCAGCAGTGAAATGATGGAACCCCTTTTGAGGGGAGGCGGCTACACCTTC. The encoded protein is CASSEMMEPLLRGGGYTF.